This T cell receptor (beta chain) is drawn from a study of response to subunit inactivated influenza vaccine. The study's findings and limits: Seasonal influenza vaccination, on each occasion, was suggested by the authors to recruit few new T cells.

As concerns this clonotype: Antigen specificity is unknown.

CDR1 SGHRS and CDR2 YFSETQ come from the germline V gene. CDR3 length: 13 residues. V lost 1 base to trimming and J lost 3 bases, with 8 bases between them. TCRdb re-derived calls from the RT-PCR reads in MiXCR, one entry per CDR3 protein. The sample includes about 570,000 distinct CDR3 sequences, roughly 12% seen only once; the top ten take roughly 10%. The sample consisted of PBMCs from blood, taken on the day of vaccination. This TCR was sampled from a man between 50 and 59 years old who received an inactivated influenza vaccine. This chain uses TRBV5-1 with TRBJ2-7; D uncertain. Here the CDR3 reads CASSLISGYEQYF. The CDR3 DNA follows: TGCGCCAGCAGCTTGATTTCCGGCTACGAGCAGTACTTC.